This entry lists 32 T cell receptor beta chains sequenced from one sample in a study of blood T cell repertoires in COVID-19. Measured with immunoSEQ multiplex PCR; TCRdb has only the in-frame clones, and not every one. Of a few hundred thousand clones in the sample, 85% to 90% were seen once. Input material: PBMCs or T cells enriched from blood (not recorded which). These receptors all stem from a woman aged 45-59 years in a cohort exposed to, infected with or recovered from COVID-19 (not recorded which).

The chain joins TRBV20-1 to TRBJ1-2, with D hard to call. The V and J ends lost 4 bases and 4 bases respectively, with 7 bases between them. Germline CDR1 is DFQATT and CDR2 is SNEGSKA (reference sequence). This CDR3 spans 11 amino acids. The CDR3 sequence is CSATPSYGYTF. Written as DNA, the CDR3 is TGCAGTGCTACCCCCAGCTATGGCTACACCTTC.

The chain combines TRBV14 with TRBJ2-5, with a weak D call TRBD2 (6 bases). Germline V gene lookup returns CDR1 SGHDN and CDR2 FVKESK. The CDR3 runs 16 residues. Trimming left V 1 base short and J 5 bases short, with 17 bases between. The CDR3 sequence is CASSQVFPKSGETQYF. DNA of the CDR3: TGTGCCAGCAGCCAAGTTTTCCCCAAGAGCGGGGAGACCCAGTACTTC.

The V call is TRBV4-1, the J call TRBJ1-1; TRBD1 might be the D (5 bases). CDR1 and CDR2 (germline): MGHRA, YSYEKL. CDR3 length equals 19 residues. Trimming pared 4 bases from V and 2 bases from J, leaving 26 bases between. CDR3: CASSRPKSRPGLVNTEAFF. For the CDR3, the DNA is TGCGCCAGCAGCCGACCCAAGAGCAGGCCGGGACTTGTAAACACTGAAGCTTTCTTT.

The CDR3 DNA sequence: TGTGCCAGCAGCCATCCTAGCGGGACCGCTTACAATGAGCAGTTCTTC. This gives the protein CASSHPSGTAYNEQFF. The chain is built from TRBV3-1 (or the pseudogene TRBV3-2) and TRBJ2-1; 9 positions match TRBD2. The trim removed 3 bases at V and 4 bases at J, leaving 7 bases unmatched. Germline V gene lookup returns CDR1 LGHDT and CDR2 YNNKEL (reference sequence). The CDR3 is made up of 16 amino acids.

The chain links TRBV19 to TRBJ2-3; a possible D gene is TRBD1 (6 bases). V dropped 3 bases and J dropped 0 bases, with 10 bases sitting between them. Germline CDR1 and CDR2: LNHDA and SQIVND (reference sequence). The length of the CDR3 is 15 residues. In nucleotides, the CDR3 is TGTGCCAGTAGTATCGGACAGACGAGCACAGATACGCAGTATTTT. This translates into CASSIGQTSTDTQYF.

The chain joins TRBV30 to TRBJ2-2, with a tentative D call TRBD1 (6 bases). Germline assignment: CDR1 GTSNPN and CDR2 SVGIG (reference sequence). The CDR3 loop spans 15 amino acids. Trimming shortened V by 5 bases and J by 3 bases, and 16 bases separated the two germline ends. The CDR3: CAWVPRGRDTGELFF. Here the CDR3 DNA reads TGTGCCTGGGTCCCCAGGGGAAGGGACACCGGGGAGCTGTTTTTT. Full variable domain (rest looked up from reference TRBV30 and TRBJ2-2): SQTIHQWPATLVQPVGSPLSLECTVEGTSNPNLYWYRQAAGRGLQLLFYSVGIGQISSEVPQNLSASRPQDRQFILSSKKLLLSDSGFYLCAWVPRGRDTGELFFGEGSRLTVL.

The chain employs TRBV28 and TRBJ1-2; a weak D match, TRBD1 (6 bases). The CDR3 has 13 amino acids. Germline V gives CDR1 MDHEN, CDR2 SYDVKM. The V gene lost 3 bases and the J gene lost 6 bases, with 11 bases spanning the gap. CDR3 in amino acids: CASSFGGADGYTF. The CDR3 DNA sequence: TGTGCCAGCAGTTTCGGGGGGGCAGATGGCTACACCTTC.

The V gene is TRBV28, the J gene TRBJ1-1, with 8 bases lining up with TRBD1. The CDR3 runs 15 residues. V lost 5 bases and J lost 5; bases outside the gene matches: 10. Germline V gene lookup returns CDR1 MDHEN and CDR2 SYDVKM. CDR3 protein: CASSPPGQVETEAFF. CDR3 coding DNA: TGTGCCAGCAGTCCACCGGGACAGGTTGAGACTGAAGCTTTCTTT.

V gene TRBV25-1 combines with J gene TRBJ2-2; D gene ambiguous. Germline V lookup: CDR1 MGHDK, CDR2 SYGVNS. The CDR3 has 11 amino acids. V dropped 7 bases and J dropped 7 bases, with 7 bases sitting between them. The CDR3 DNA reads TGTGCCAGCAATTCAGACGGGGAGCTGTTTTTT. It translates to CASNSDGELFF.

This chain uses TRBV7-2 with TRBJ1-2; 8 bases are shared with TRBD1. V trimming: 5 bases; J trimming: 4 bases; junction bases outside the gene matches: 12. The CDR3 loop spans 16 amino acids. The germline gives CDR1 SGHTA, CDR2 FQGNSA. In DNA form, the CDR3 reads TGTGCCAGCAGCACACGGCAGGGGGCCGCGGGCTATGGCTACACCTTC. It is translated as CASSTRQGAAGYGYTF.

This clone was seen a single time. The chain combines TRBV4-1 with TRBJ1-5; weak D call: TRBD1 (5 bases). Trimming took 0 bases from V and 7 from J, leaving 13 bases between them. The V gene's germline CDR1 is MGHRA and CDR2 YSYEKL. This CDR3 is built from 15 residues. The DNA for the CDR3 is TGCGCCAGCAGCCAAGATGGGGGGGGAGGACAGCCCCAGCATTTT. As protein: CASSQDGGGGQPQHF.

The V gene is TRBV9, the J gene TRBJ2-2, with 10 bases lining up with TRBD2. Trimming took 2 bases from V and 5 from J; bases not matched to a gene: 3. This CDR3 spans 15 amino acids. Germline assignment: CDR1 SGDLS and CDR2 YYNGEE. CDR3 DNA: TGTGCCAGCAGCGTCTCTAGCGGGGGAACCGGGGAGCTGTTTTTT. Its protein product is CASSVSSGGTGELFF. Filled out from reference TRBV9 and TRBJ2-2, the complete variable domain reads DSGVTQTPKHLITATGQRVTLRCSPRSGDLSVYWYQQSLDQGLQFLIQYYNGEERAKGNILERFSAQQFPDLHSELNLSSLELGDSALYFCASSVSSGGTGELFFGEGSRLTVL.

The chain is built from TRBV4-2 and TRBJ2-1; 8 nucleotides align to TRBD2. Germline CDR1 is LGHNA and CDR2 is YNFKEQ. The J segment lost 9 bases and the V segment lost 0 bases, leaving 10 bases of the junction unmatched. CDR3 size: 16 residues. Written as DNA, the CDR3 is TGTGCCAGCAGCCAAGATCGTCGGGGGGGATTGGGTGAGCAGTTCTTC. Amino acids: CASSQDRRGGLGEQFF.

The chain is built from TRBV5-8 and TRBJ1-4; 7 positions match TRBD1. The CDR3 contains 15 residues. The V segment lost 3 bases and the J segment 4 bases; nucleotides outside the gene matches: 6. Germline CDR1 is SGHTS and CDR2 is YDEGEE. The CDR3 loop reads CASSSPGQINEKLFF. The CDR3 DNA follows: TGTGCCAGCAGCTCGCCGGGACAGATTAATGAAAAACTGTTTTTT.

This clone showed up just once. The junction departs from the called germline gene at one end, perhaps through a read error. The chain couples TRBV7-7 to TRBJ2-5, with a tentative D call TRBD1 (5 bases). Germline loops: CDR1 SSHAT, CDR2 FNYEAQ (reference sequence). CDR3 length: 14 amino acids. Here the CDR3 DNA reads TGTGCTAGCACCAAGGGGTTGGGCCAAGAGACCCAGTACTTC. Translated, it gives CASTKGLGQETQYF. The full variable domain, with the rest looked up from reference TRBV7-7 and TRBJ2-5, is GAGVSQSPRYKVTKRGQDVTLRCDPISSHATLYWYQQALGQGPEFLTYFNYEAQPDKSGLPSDRFSAERPEGSISTLTIQRTEQRDSAMYRCASTKGLGQETQYFGPGTRLLVL.

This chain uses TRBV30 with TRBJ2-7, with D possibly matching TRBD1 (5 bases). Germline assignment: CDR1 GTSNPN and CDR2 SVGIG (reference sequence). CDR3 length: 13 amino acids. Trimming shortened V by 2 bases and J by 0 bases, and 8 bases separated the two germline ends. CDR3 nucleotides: TGTGCCTGGAGTAGCAGGGTCTCCTACGAGCAGTACTTC. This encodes CAWSSRVSYEQYF.

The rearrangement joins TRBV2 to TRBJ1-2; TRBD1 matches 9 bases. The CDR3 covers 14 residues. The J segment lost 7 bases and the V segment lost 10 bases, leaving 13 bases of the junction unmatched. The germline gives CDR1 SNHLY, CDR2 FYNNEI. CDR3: CAKRDGQGLGGYTF. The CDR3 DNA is TGTGCCAAGAGGGACGGACAGGGGTTGGGTGGCTACACCTTC.

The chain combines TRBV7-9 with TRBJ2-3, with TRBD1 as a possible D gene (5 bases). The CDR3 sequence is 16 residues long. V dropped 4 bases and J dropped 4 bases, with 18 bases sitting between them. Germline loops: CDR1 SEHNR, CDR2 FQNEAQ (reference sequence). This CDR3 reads CASSSRRVILSDTQYF. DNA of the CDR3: TGTGCCAGCAGCTCCCGCAGGGTTATACTGTCAGATACGCAGTATTTT.

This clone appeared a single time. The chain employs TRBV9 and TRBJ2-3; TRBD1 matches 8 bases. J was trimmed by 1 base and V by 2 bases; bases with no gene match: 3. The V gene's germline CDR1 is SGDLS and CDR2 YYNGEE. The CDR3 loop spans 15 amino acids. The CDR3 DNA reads TGTGCCAGCAGCGTTGACAGGGGAGGCACAGATACGCAGTATTTT. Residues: CASSVDRGGTDTQYF.

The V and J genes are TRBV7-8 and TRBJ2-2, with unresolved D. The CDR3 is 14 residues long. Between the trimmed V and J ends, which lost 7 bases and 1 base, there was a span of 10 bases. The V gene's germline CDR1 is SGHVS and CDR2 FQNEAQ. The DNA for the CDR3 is TGTGCCAGCACCCTTTTTAGGAACACCGGGGAGCTGTTTTTT. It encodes CASTLFRNTGELFF. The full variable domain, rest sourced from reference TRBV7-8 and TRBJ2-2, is GAGVSQSPRYKVAKRGQDVALRCDPISGHVSLFWYQQALGQGPEFLTYFQNEAQLDKSGLPSDRFFAERPEGSVSTLKIQRTQQEDSAVYLCASTLFRNTGELFFGEGSRLTVL.

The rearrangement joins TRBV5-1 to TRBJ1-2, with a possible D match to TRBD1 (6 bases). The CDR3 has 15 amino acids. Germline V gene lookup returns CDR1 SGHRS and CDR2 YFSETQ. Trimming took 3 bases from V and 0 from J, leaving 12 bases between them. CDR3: CASSSAGASNYGYTF. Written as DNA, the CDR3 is TGCGCCAGCAGCTCTGCGGGGGCTTCTAACTATGGCTACACCTTC.

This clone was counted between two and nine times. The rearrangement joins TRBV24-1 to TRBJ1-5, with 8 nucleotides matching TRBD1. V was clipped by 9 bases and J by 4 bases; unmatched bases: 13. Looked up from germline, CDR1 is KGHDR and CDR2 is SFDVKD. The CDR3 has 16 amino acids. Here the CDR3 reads CATPAMDRVENQPQHF. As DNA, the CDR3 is TGTGCCACCCCAGCGATGGACAGGGTGGAAAATCAGCCCCAGCATTTT.

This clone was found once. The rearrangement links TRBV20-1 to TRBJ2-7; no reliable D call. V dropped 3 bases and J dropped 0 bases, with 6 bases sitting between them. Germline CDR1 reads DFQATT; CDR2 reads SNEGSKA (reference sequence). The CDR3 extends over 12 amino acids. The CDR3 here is CSASPISYEQYF. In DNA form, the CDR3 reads TGCAGTGCTAGTCCCATCTCCTACGAGCAGTACTTC.

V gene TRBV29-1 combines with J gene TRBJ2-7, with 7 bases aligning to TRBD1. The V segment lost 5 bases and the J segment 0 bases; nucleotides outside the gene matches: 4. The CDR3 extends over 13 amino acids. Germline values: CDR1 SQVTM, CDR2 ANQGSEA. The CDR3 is CSVKQGSSYEQYF. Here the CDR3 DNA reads TGCAGCGTTAAACAGGGGAGCTCCTACGAGCAGTACTTC.

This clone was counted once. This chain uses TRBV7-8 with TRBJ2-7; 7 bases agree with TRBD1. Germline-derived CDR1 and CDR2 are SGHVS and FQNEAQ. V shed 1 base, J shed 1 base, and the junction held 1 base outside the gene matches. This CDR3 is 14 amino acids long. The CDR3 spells CASSLDRGSYEQYF. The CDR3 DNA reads TGTGCCAGCAGCTTAGACAGGGGTTCCTACGAGCAGTACTTC.

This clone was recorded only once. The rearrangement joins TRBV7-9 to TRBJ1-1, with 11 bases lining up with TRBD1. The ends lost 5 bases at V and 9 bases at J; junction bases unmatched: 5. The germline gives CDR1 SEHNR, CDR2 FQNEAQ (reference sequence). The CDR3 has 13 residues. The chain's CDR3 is CASSTPDRGQAFF. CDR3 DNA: TGTGCCAGCAGCACGCCGGACAGGGGGCAAGCTTTCTTT.

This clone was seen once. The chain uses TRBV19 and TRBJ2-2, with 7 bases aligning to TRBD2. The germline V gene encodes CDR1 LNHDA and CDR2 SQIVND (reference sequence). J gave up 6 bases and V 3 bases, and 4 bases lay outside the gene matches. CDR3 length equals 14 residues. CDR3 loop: CASSMLGRAGELFF. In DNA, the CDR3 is TGTGCCAGTAGTATGCTAGGGAGGGCCGGGGAGCTGTTTTTT.

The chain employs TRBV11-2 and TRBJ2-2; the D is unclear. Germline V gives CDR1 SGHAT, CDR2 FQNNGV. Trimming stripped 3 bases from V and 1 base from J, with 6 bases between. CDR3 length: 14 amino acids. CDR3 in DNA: TGTGCCAGCAGCTTCGAACAGAACACCGGGGAGCTGTTTTTT. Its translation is CASSFEQNTGELFF.

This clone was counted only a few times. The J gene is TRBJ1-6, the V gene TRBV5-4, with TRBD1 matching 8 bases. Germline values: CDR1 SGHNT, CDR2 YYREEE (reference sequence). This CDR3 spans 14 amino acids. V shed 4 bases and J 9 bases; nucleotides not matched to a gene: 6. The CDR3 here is CASSLQGAGSPLHF. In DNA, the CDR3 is TGTGCCAGCAGCCTCCAGGGGGCGGGTTCACCCCTCCACTTT.

The CDR3 loop is CASSLAGRGYTGELFF. As DNA, the CDR3 is TGTGCCAGCAGCTTAGCGGGCAGGGGATATACCGGGGAGCTGTTTTTT. The genes are TRBV7-2 and TRBJ2-2, with D perhaps TRBD1 (6 bases). CDR3 length: 16 amino acids. From germline, CDR1 is SGHTA and CDR2 FQGNSA. Deletions cut 0 bases from V and 5 bases from J, with 13 bases between.

As DNA, the CDR3 is TGCGCCAGCAGCCTAGCCGTCTGGGGGGCCGGGGAGCTGTTTTTT. It specifies CASSLAVWGAGELFF. This chain uses TRBV4-3 with TRBJ2-2, with a weak D call TRBD2 (6 bases). Germline V gene lookup returns CDR1 LGHNA and CDR2 YSLEER. The V gene lost 4 bases and the J gene lost 6 bases, with 15 bases spanning the gap. This CDR3 region has 15 residues.

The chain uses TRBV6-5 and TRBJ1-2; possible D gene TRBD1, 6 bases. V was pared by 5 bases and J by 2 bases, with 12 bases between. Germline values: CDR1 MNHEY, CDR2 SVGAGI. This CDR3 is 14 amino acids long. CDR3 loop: CASSLDRKNYGYTF. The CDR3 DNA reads TGTGCCAGCAGTCTGGACAGAAAGAACTATGGCTACACCTTC.